The 30 T cell receptor beta chains below come from one sample, sequenced in a study of T cell repertoires in cytomegalovirus infection (dated by TCRdb to about 2019). Sequencer: Illumina HiSeq 1500. Starting from the raw public reads, TCRdb applied fastp trimming at Q25, assembled clones with MiXCR and retained in-frame beta chains. CDR3 protein sequences are deduplicated, and each keeps its most common genes and DNA. Within this sample are about 920,000 distinct CDR3 sequences, with around 32% of them counted one time only. Together, the top ten hold 13% of the sample. For these TCRs, the target antigens are not known. The meaning of the sample's treatment or condition label: in vitro stimulation with specific CMV peptide epitopes to enrich CMV-specific T cells. This specimen was cultured CD8+ T cells from PBMCs, taken from culture after CMV antigen stimulation. All receptors come from a human donor in good health (CMV status not recorded). Some clones in this sample may be carry-over from other donors' samples.

In its sample, this clonotype was seen a few times. The chain carries TRBV7-9 and TRBJ2-3; 7 bases are shared with TRBD1. CDR1 and CDR2 from the germline V gene are SEHNR and FQNEAQ (reference sequence). The CDR3 length is 15 residues. With V trimmed by 6 bases and J by 2 bases, 8 bases remained unmatched. The CDR3 DNA follows: TGTGCCAGCAGAAGACAGGGATCATTCACAGATACGCAGTATTTT. Its translation is CASRRQGSFTDTQYF. The full variable domain, in which reference TRBV7-9 and TRBJ2-3 provide the parts outside the CDR3, is DTGVSQNPRHKITKRGQNVTFRCDPISEHNRLYWYRQTLGQGPEFLTYFQNEAQLEKSRLLSDRFSAERPKGSFSTLEIQRTEQGDSAMYLCASRRQGSFTDTQYFGPGTRLTVL.

This clonotype showed up just a few times. This chain uses TRBV27 with TRBJ2-1; TRBD2 might be the D (7 bases). V lost 6 bases, J lost 7 bases, and 13 bases lay in between. The germline gives CDR1 MNHEY, CDR2 SMNVEV (reference sequence). The CDR3 loop spans 13 amino acids. The CDR3: CASRRGGPNEQFF. The DNA for the CDR3 is TGTGCCAGCAGGAGGGGGGGCCCGAATGAGCAGTTCTTC.

This rearrangement joins TRBV4-1 to TRBJ2-3; D not resolved. The CDR3 length is 16 residues. Per germline, CDR1 MGHRA and CDR2 YSYEKL. V was cut by 5 bases and J by 0 bases, with 15 bases left in between. Written as DNA, the CDR3 is TGCGCCAGCAGCGAAAACCAACTGGAAAGCACAGATACGCAGTATTTT. Translating gives CASSENQLESTDTQYF.

The rearrangement uses TRBV10-3 and TRBJ1-4; D is ambiguous. This CDR3 has 13 residues. CDR1 and CDR2 from the germline V gene are ENHRY and SYGVKD. V lost 1 base and J 6 bases, leaving 6 bases between the germline ends. CDR3: CAISEYGDEKLFF. The CDR3, as DNA: TGTGCCATCAGTGAGTACGGAGATGAAAAACTGTTTTTT.

This chain links TRBV14 with TRBJ1-1; D is undetermined. Germline values: CDR1 SGHDN, CDR2 FVKESK. V lost 0 bases, J lost 0 bases, and 14 bases lay in between. There are 17 residues in the CDR3. CDR3 nucleotides: TGTGCCAGCAGCCAAGACATGGTTAACAAGATGAACACTGAAGCTTTCTTT. Residues: CASSQDMVNKMNTEAFF. The variable domain in full, with the rest retrieved from reference TRBV14 and TRBJ1-1, is EAGVTQFPSHSVIEKGQTVTLRCDPISGHDNLYWYRRVMGKEIKFLLHFVKESKQDESGMPNNRFLAERTGGTYSTLKVQPAELEDSGVYFCASSQDMVNKMNTEAFFGQGTRLTVV.

This clonotype was seen a handful of times. The chain is built from TRBV7-6 and TRBJ2-1; D unclear. Deletions cut 3 bases from V and 0 bases from J, with 15 bases between. Germline values: CDR1 SGHVS, CDR2 FNYEAQ. CDR3 size: 17 residues. In DNA, the CDR3 is TGTGCCAGCAGCTTCTTCCTTGCTATGCCCTCCTACAATGAGCAGTTCTTC. The encoded protein is CASSFFLAMPSYNEQFF.

This clonotype has a handful of counts. The chain carries TRBV4-1 and TRBJ1-3; D unclear. V was cut by 0 bases and J by 0 bases, with 9 bases left in between. CDR3 length: 16 amino acids. Germline CDR1 is MGHRA and CDR2 is YSYEKL. CDR3 in amino acids: CASSQDSPYSGNTIYF. The CDR3 DNA is TGCGCCAGCAGCCAAGATTCCCCATACTCTGGAAACACCATATATTTT.

This clonotype was seen a single time. The V call is TRBV29-1, the J call TRBJ2-6; 7 bases map to TRBD2. The trim removed 3 bases at V and 0 bases at J, leaving 5 bases unmatched. The CDR3 is 16 residues long. Germline values: CDR1 SQVTM, CDR2 ANQGSEA. CDR3 nucleotides: TGCAGCGTTGAGGGAGGGATGGGCTCTGGGGCCAACGTCCTGACTTTC. Translated, it gives CSVEGGMGSGANVLTF.

This clonotype has more than one count but fewer than ten. CDR3 sequence: CASRETSGSFYEQYV. The CDR3 nucleotides read TGCGCCAGCAGAGAGACTAGCGGGAGTTTCTACGAGCAGTACGTC. V and J are TRBV5-1 and TRBJ2-7; TRBD2 matches at 12 bases. CDR3 size: 15 residues. V dropped 5 bases and J dropped 3; count of bases not matched to a gene: 6. Germline V lookup: CDR1 SGHRS, CDR2 YFSETQ.

This clonotype was observed many times. V is TRBV7-8 and J is TRBJ2-1, with D perhaps matching TRBD2 (7 bases). Germline assignment: CDR1 SGHVS and CDR2 FQNEAQ. Trimming took off 0 bases at V and 3 bases at J, with 9 bases between the two ends. This CDR3 is built from 15 residues. The CDR3 loop reads CASSLAGGRYNEQFF. The CDR3 bases are TGTGCCAGCAGCTTAGCGGGGGGGCGCTACAATGAGCAGTTCTTC. Variable domain in full (rest from reference TRBV7-8 and TRBJ2-1): GAGVSQSPRYKVAKRGQDVALRCDPISGHVSLFWYQQALGQGPEFLTYFQNEAQLDKSGLPSDRFFAERPEGSVSTLKIQRTQQEDSAVYLCASSLAGGRYNEQFFGPGTRLTVL.

This clonotype turned up a few times. J is TRBJ2-7 and V is TRBV7-9, with 15 nucleotides matching TRBD2. The CDR3 contains 17 residues. V was clipped by 1 base and J by 4 bases; unmatched bases: 5. The V gene's germline CDR1 is SEHNR and CDR2 FQNEAQ (reference sequence). The DNA for the CDR3 is TGTGCCAGCAGCTTAGGCGGGACTAGCGGGGGGATATACGAGCAGTACTTC. It is translated as CASSLGGTSGGIYEQYF.

This clonotype was seen a handful of times. V usage is TRBV10-3 and J usage is TRBJ2-4, with D tentatively TRBD1 (6 bases). CDR3 size: 17 residues. V was pared by 0 bases and J by 0 bases, with 12 bases between. The germline V gene encodes CDR1 ENHRY and CDR2 SYGVKD. DNA for the CDR3: TGTGCCATCAGTGAGTCCCGACAGGCCCTAGCCAAAAACATTCAGTACTTC. As protein: CAISESRQALAKNIQYF.

In DNA, the CDR3 is TGCGCCAGCAGTGAGTTGGCAGTGAACACTGAAGCTTTCTTT. Its translation: CASSELAVNTEAFF. V usage is TRBV10-2 and J usage is TRBJ1-1, with D uncertain. V was pared by 1 base and J by 0 bases, with 6 bases between. Germline values: CDR1 WSHSY, CDR2 SAAADI. The CDR3 length is 14 residues.

The rearrangement uses TRBV6-2 or TRBV6-3 and TRBJ2-1, with D unresolved. Trimming took 0 bases from V and 8 from J, leaving 23 bases between them. This CDR3 contains 18 residues. CDR1 MNHEY and CDR2 SVGEGT come from the germline V gene. The CDR3 is CASSYSILFDLTGYEQFF. The CDR3 DNA reads TGTGCCAGCAGTTACTCGATACTATTCGACCTGACGGGCTATGAGCAGTTCTTC.

The chain combines TRBV7-6 with TRBJ2-7; the D is unclear. CDR1 is SGHVS and CDR2 is FNYEAQ in the germline V gene. V lost 3 bases to trimming and J lost 2 bases, with 8 bases between them. The CDR3 spans 13 residues. In DNA form, the CDR3 reads TGTGCCAGCAGCTTGAGCACCACCTACGAGCAGTACTTC. Its translation: CASSLSTTYEQYF.

The chain has TRBV7-9 and TRBJ2-1; 8 nucleotides line up with TRBD1. This CDR3 spans 16 amino acids. Germline V CDR1 and CDR2: SEHNR, FQNEAQ (reference sequence). After removal of 3 bases from V and 3 bases from J, the junction contained 7 bases not matched to a gene. The CDR3 DNA reads as TGTGCCAGCAGCTTGATCACAGGGGGACTCTACAATGAGCAGTTCTTC. It yields the protein CASSLITGGLYNEQFF.

This clonotype was observed once. This sequence joins TRBV7-9 and TRBJ1-6; unclear D gene. V was cut by 2 bases and J by 13 bases, with 9 bases left in between. The CDR3 is made up of 12 amino acids. CDR1 and CDR2 (germline): SEHNR, FQNEAQ (reference sequence). As DNA, the CDR3 is TGTGCCAGCAGCTTAAACCCCGGGCCCCTCCACTTT. Translated: CASSLNPGPLHF.

This clonotype appeared a few times. The V call is TRBV19, the J call TRBJ1-1; D not certain. Germline V lookup: CDR1 LNHDA, CDR2 SQIVND (reference sequence). Trimming took off 7 bases at V and 5 bases at J, with 14 bases between the two ends. The CDR3 extends over 13 amino acids. In DNA, the CDR3 is TGTGCCAGTACCACCGTTTTTGGGACTGAAGCTTTCTTT. The encoded protein is CASTTVFGTEAFF.

A remark on this clonotype: This may come from a read error, since a much larger clone is one base off. The V gene is TRBV7-2, the J gene TRBJ1-5; D unclear. Per germline, CDR1 SGHTA and CDR2 FQGNSA. The CDR3 length is 14 residues. The DNA of the CDR3 is TGTGTCAGCAGCCCGGACTTTAGCAATCAGCCCCAGCATTTT. As protein: CVSSPDFSNQPQHF.

Concerning this clonotype itself: Relative to the germline gene, one junction end is altered; a read error may explain this. The chain is built from TRBV29-1 and TRBJ2-7; D unresolved. Germline assignment: CDR1 SQVTM and CDR2 ANQGSEA. The CDR3 is 12 amino acids. DNA for the CDR3: TGCAGCGTTAAAGATCTCAGGCGGGAGCAGTACTTC. Amino acids: CSVKDLRREQYF.

This clonotype was seen more than once but under ten times. V is TRBV6-2 or TRBV6-3 and J is TRBJ2-1; tentatively, D is TRBD2 (6 bases). This CDR3 contains 15 residues. Trimming pared 6 bases from V and 6 bases from J, leaving 18 bases between. CDR1 and CDR2 (germline): MNHEY, SVGEGT. CDR3 nucleotide sequence: TGTGCCAGCAGCCAACCTGAGGAGGGAGGCAATGAGCAGTTCTTC. It encodes CASSQPEEGGNEQFF.

The J gene is TRBJ1-4, the V gene TRBV4-1; D gene unclear. Germline-derived CDR1 and CDR2 are MGHRA and YSYEKL. The CDR3 has 17 residues. The germline V and J ends were trimmed by 5 bases and 4 bases, with 20 bases remaining between them. The CDR3 sequence: CASSEGYPGSGNEKLFF. The DNA for the CDR3 is TGCGCCAGCAGCGAAGGGTACCCGGGGTCGGGTAATGAAAAACTGTTTTTT.

V and J are TRBV6-5 and TRBJ1-6, with no clear D. Germline CDR1 MNHEY, CDR2 SVGAGI. V gave up 7 bases and J gave up 6 bases, with 4 bases separating them. CDR3 length: 11 amino acids. The CDR3 coding sequence is TGTGCCAGCATTATTAATTCACCCCTCCACTTT. It specifies CASIINSPLHF.

The rearrangement joins TRBV20-1 to TRBJ1-2; possible D gene TRBD1, 6 bases. Germline CDR1 DFQATT, CDR2 SNEGSKA (reference sequence). The CDR3 length is 15 residues. The V end was cut by 2 bases, the J end by 0 bases, with 13 bases between. For the CDR3, the DNA is TGCAGTGCTAGACGGACAGACCAAGCTAACTATGGCTACACCTTC. Its protein product is CSARRTDQANYGYTF.

V is TRBV7-6 and J is TRBJ1-2; D call uncertain. V lost 8 bases, J lost 2 bases, and 21 bases lay in between. CDR3 length equals 16 residues. Germline lookup yields CDR1 SGHVS and CDR2 FNYEAQ. The CDR3 loop is CASQRSSGGQNYGYTF. Here the CDR3 DNA reads TGTGCCAGCCAACGTTCTTCCGGTGGGCAGAACTATGGCTACACCTTC.

The table lists this clonotype with a few counts. V and J are TRBV9 and TRBJ1-2; TRBD1 aligns across 8 bases. Trimming took 5 bases from V and 6 from J; bases not matched to a gene: 12. CDR3 size: 15 residues. Looked up from germline, CDR1 is SGDLS and CDR2 is YYNGEE. DNA for the CDR3: TGTGCCAGCAGACGAGCCAAGACAGGGGAGGATGGCTACACCTTC. This sequence encodes CASRRAKTGEDGYTF.

V gene TRBV6-5 combines with J gene TRBJ1-1, with 8 bases that match TRBD1. Trimming removed 7 bases from V and 0 bases from J; junction bases left unmatched: 7. Germline V gene data show CDR1 as MNHEY and CDR2 as SVGAGI. CDR3 length: 15 residues. DNA of the CDR3: TGTGCCAGCACCCTAACAGGGGGGATGAACACTGAAGCTTTCTTT. Translated: CASTLTGGMNTEAFF.

This clonotype has ten or more counts. The J gene is TRBJ2-7, the V gene TRBV7-6, with a tentative D call TRBD1 (5 bases). The CDR3 spans 15 residues. V was trimmed by 2 bases and J by 0 bases, leaving 11 bases between them. Germline values: CDR1 SGHVS, CDR2 FNYEAQ. CDR3 DNA sequence: TGTGCCAGCAGCTTAACGCAGGGCAACTCCTACGAGCAGTACTTC. Amino acids: CASSLTQGNSYEQYF. Based on the CDR3 plus reference TRBV7-6 and TRBJ2-7, the full variable domain is GAGVSQSPRYKVTKRGQDVALRCDPISGHVSLYWYRQALGQGPEFLTYFNYEAQQDKSGLPNDRFSAERPEGSISTLTIQRTEQRDSAMYRCASSLTQGNSYEQYFGPGTRLTVT.

This clonotype has a count of ten or more. The chain employs TRBV7-9 and TRBJ1-2; TRBD1 might be the D (6 bases). Trimming cost V 2 bases and J 0 bases, with 7 bases left between them. Germline CDR1 SEHNR, CDR2 FQNEAQ (reference sequence). The CDR3 has 14 amino acids. The CDR3 sequence: CASSLTGTNYGYTF. The CDR3 nucleotides read TGTGCCAGCAGCTTAACAGGGACTAACTATGGCTACACCTTC.

This clonotype was found a few times. V gene TRBV14 combines with J gene TRBJ2-1; no firm D call. The CDR3 runs to 14 residues. V lost 6 bases, J lost 7 bases, and 16 bases lay in between. Germline V gives CDR1 SGHDN, CDR2 FVKESK. The CDR3 loop reads CASSDVEGVNEQFF. The CDR3 nucleotides are TGTGCCAGCAGTGACGTAGAAGGAGTAAATGAGCAGTTCTTC.